What follows are 14 T cell receptor beta chains derived from one specimen sequenced in a study of shared clonotypes between healthy human individuals. Clones were sequenced by immunoSEQ multiplex PCR, and TCRdb holds only the in-frame ones, with some missing. The sample includes about 730,000 clones, 55% to 75% of them seen just once. The sequencing sample was made of memory CD4+ T cells sorted from blood. The subset here: CD45RA-negative fraction. The receptors stem from a woman in her 30s in good health.

The chain recombines TRBV2 with TRBJ1-2; D gene uncertain. Germline loops: CDR1 SNHLY, CDR2 FYNNEI. The V and J ends lost 3 bases and 6 bases respectively, with 8 bases between them. This CDR3 region has 12 residues. The CDR3: CASSDSGDGYTF. For the CDR3, the DNA is TGTGCCAGCAGTGATTCCGGCGATGGCTACACCTTC.

The rearrangement uses TRBV4-1 and TRBJ2-1, with 7 bases fitting TRBD2. This CDR3 contains 17 residues. J lost 0 bases, V lost 2 bases, and 7 bases had no gene match. Germline V gene data show CDR1 as MGHRA and CDR2 as YSYEKL. This CDR3 reads CASSQRLAADSYNEQFF. Written as DNA, the CDR3 is TGCGCCAGCAGCCAACGGCTAGCGGCTGACTCCTACAATGAGCAGTTCTTC.

The CDR3 reads CAITKGASSGNTIYF. As DNA, the CDR3 is TGTGCCATCACCAAGGGGGCCTCCTCTGGAAACACCATATATTTT. V gene TRBV10-3 combines with J gene TRBJ1-3; TRBD1 agrees at 7 bases. The CDR3 has 15 amino acids. From germline, CDR1 is ENHRY and CDR2 SYGVKD. J lost 0 bases, V lost 7 bases, and 6 bases had no gene match.

The rearrangement joins TRBV6-5 to TRBJ1-2; 7 nucleotides match TRBD1. Germline CDR1 is MNHEY and CDR2 is SVGAGI. J was trimmed by 4 bases and V by 6 bases; bases with no gene match: 8. The CDR3 is 14 residues long. The chain's CDR3 is CASSSPGQLYGYTF. In DNA, the CDR3 is TGTGCCAGCAGCTCTCCGGGACAGCTCTATGGCTACACCTTC.

V and J are TRBV30 and TRBJ2-5, with D possibly TRBD2 on 6 matching bases. Germline CDR1 and CDR2: GTSNPN and SVGIG (reference sequence). Deletions cut 0 bases from V and 5 bases from J, with 13 bases between. The CDR3 is made up of 14 amino acids. The CDR3 nucleotides read TGTGCCTGGAGTGTAATGGCAGGGAGGGAGACCCAGTACTTC. Residues: CAWSVMAGRETQYF.

To note about this clone: This could be a read error, since a much larger clone is one nucleotide away. This chain joins TRBV28 and TRBJ1-1, with D perhaps matching TRBD1 (5 bases). This CDR3 has 13 residues. With 2 bases removed from V and 3 bases from J, the gap between germline ends came to 7 bases. The germline V gene has CDR1 MDHEN and CDR2 SYDVKM. The CDR3 DNA follows: TGTGCCAGCAGTTTACGACAGCACACTGAAGCTTTCTTT. It specifies CASSLRQHTEAFF.

The chain combines TRBV14 with TRBJ2-1, with 14 bases identical to TRBD2. This CDR3 spans 17 amino acids. Germline CDR1 reads SGHDN; CDR2 reads FVKESK. V lost 9 bases and J lost 2; bases outside the gene matches: 9. CDR3 in DNA: TGTGCCAGACGGAACGGGACTAGCGGGAGCCCCTACAATGAGCAGTTCTTC. The encoded protein is CARRNGTSGSPYNEQFF.

This sequence joins TRBV7-9 and TRBJ2-5; 8 bases match TRBD1. The CDR3 has 13 amino acids. In germline, CDR1 is SEHNR, CDR2 FQNEAQ (reference sequence). J gave up 5 bases and V 5 bases, and 4 bases lay outside the gene matches. Here the CDR3 reads CASSLRQGETQYF. The CDR3 coding sequence is TGTGCCAGCAGCCTCCGACAGGGGGAGACCCAGTACTTC. Together with reference TRBV7-9 and TRBJ2-5, the CDR3 gives the full variable domain: DTGVSQNPRHKITKRGQNVTFRCDPISEHNRLYWYRQTLGQGPEFLTYFQNEAQLEKSRLLSDRFSAERPKGSFSTLEIQRTEQGDSAMYLCASSLRQGETQYFGPGTRLLVL.

The chain recombines TRBV6-5 with TRBJ2-7; D not resolved. V lost 7 bases and J 3 bases, leaving 7 bases between the germline ends. The CDR3 runs 11 residues. The germline CDR1 and CDR2 sequences are MNHEY and SVGAGI. Here the CDR3 DNA reads TGTGCCAGCACAGGACGCTACGAGCAGTACTTC. Its protein is CASTGRYEQYF.

The rearrangement links TRBV19 to TRBJ2-3, with D maybe TRBD1 (6 bases). The ends were cut back, 3 bases at V and 0 bases at J, with 13 bases in the middle. Germline V gives CDR1 LNHDA, CDR2 SQIVND (reference sequence). The CDR3 is 16 amino acids. CDR3 sequence: CASSIRTGTSTDTQYF. The CDR3 DNA sequence: TGTGCCAGTAGTATTCGCACAGGGACAAGCACAGATACGCAGTATTTT.

This clone was seen repeatedly, ten times or more. Other DNA sequences within the sample encode an identical CDR3. The chain employs TRBV5-1 and TRBJ2-1; tentatively, D is TRBD2 (6 bases). The germline V gene has CDR1 SGHRS and CDR2 YFSETQ. Trimming removed 4 bases at V and 0 bases at J, with 11 bases between. The CDR3 totals 15 residues. In nucleotides, the CDR3 is TGCGCCAGCAGCGAAGCTAGCGCCTCCTACAATGAGCAGTTCTTC. This codes for CASSEASASYNEQFF.

The CDR3 nucleotides are TGTGCCAGCAGTCCGGGGGGAGAGTCAAATGAGCAGTTCTTC. This sequence encodes CASSPGGESNEQFF. This chain uses TRBV6-4 with TRBJ2-1; 7 nucleotides match TRBD2. With 5 bases clipped from V and 7 bases from J, the junction kept 8 bases outside the gene matches. This CDR3 spans 14 amino acids. Germline assignment: CDR1 MRHNA and CDR2 SNTAGT.

CDR3: CASSAGTGGWEEQFF. CDR3 in DNA: TGTGCCAGCAGTGCCGGGACAGGGGGCTGGGAGGAGCAGTTCTTC. This rearrangement joins TRBV6-5 to TRBJ2-1, with 12 bases that match TRBD1. Germline V lookup: CDR1 MNHEY, CDR2 SVGAGI. The CDR3 totals 15 residues. The trim removed 5 bases at V and 10 bases at J, leaving 9 bases unmatched.

V is TRBV11-1 and J is TRBJ2-7; TRBD2 aligns across 9 bases. V was clipped by 1 base and J by 6 bases; unmatched bases: 4. The CDR3 totals 14 residues. Germline V CDR1 and CDR2: SGHAT, FQDESV (reference sequence). DNA for the CDR3: TGTGCCAGCAGCTTAGGAGTAGCGGGAGCCGAGCAGTACTTC. This encodes CASSLGVAGAEQYF.